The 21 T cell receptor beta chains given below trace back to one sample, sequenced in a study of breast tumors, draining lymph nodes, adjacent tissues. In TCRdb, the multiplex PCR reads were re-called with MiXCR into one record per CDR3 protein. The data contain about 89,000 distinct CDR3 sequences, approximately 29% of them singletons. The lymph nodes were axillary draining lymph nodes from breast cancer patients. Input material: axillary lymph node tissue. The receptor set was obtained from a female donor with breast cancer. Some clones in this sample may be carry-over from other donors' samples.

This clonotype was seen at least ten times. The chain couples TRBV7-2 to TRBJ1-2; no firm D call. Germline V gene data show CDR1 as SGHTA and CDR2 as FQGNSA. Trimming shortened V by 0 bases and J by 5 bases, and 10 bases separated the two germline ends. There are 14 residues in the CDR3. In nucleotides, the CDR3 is TGTGCCAGCAGCTTAGCGAGGACGGTTTATGGCTACACCTTC. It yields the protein CASSLARTVYGYTF.

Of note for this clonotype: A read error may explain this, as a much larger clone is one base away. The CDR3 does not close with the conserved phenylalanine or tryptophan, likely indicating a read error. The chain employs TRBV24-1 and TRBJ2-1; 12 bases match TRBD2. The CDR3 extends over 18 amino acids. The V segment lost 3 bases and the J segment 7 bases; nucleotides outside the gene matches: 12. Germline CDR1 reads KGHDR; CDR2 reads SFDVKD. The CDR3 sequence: CATSDTKLAGGAGNEQFL. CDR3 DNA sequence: TGTGCCACCAGTGATACAAAACTAGCGGGAGGAGCTGGGAATGAGCAGTTCCTC.

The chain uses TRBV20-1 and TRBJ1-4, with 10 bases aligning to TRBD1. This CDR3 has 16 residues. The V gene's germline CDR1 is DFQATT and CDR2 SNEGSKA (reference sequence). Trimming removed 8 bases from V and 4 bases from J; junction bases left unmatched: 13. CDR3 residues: CSTGARGQGYNEKLFF. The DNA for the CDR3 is TGCAGTACTGGAGCTCGGGGACAGGGGTATAATGAAAAACTGTTTTTT.

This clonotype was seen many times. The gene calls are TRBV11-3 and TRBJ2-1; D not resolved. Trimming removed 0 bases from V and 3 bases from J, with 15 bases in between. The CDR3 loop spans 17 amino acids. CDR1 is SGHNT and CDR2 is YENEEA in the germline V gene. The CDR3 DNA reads TGTGCCAGCAGCTTAGATTCCGGCCGCCGGATCTACAATGAGCAGTTCTTC. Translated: CASSLDSGRRIYNEQFF. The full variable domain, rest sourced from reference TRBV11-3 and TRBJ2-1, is EAGVVQSPRYKIIEKKQPVAFWCNPISGHNTLYWYLQNLGQGPELLIRYENEEAVDDSQLPKDRFSAERLKGVDSTLKIQPAELGDSAVYLCASSLDSGRRIYNEQFFGPGTRLTVL.

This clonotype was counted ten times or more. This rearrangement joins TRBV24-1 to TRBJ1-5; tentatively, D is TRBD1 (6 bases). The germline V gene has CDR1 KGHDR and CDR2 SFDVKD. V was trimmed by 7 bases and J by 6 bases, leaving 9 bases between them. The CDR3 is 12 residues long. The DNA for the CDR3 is TGTGCCACCAGCTCAGGGGCTCAGCCCCAGCATTTT. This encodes CATSSGAQPQHF.

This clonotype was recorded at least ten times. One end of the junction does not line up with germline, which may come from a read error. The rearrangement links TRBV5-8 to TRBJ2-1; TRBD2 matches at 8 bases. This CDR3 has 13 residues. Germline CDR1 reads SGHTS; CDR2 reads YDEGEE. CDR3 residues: CASSLVVGAGGIF. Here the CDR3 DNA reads TGTGCCAGCAGCTTGGTCGTGGGCGCGGGGGGAATCTTC.

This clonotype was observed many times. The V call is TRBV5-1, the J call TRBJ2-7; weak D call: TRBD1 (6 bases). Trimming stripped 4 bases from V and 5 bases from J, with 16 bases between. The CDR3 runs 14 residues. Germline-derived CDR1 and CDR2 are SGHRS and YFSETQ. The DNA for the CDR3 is TGCGCCAGCAGCCCGGATGCAGGGGCCAACGAGCAGTACTTC. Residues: CASSPDAGANEQYF.

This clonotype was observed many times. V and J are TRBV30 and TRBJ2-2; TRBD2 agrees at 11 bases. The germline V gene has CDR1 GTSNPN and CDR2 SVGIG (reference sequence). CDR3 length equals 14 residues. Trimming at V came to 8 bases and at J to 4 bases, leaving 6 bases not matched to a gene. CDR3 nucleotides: TGTGCCCAACGCACTAGCGGGAGCACCGGGGAGCTGTTTTTT. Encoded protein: CAQRTSGSTGELFF.

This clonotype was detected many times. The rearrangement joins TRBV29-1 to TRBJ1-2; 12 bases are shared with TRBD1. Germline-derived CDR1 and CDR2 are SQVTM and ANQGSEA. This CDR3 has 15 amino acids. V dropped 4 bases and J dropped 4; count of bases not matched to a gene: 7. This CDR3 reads CSVAAGTGGSYGYTF. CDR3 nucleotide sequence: TGCAGCGTTGCCGCCGGGACAGGGGGCAGCTATGGCTACACCTTC.

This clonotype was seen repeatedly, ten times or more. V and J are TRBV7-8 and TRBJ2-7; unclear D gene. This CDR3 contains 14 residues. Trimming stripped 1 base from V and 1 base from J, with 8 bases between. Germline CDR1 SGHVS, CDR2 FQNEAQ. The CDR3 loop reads CASSLVSQSYEQYF. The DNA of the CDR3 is TGTGCCAGCAGCTTAGTTTCTCAGTCCTACGAGCAGTACTTC.

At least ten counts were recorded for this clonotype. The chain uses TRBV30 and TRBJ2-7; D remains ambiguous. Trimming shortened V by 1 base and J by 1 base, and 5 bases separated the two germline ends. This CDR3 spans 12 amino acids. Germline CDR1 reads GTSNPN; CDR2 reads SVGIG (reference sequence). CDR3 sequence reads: CAWSAVSYEQYF. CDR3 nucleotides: TGTGCCTGGAGTGCGGTTTCCTACGAGCAGTACTTC.

The CDR3 protein is CASSQFGQLSNQPQHF. The DNA for the CDR3 is TGTGCCAGCAGTCAATTCGGACAGCTTAGCAATCAGCCCCAGCATTTT. The gene calls are TRBV6-1 and TRBJ1-5, with D possibly TRBD1 on 6 matching bases. CDR3 size: 16 residues. Germline loops: CDR1 MNHNS, CDR2 SASEGT. V dropped 5 bases and J dropped 0 bases, with 14 bases sitting between them.

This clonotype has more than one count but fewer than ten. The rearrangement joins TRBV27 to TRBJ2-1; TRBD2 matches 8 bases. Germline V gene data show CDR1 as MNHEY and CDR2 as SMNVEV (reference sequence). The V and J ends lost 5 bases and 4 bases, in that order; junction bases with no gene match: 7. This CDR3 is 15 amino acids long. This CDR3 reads CASSAGTRGYNEQFF. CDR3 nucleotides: TGTGCCAGCAGTGCCGGGACTAGGGGTTACAATGAGCAGTTCTTC.

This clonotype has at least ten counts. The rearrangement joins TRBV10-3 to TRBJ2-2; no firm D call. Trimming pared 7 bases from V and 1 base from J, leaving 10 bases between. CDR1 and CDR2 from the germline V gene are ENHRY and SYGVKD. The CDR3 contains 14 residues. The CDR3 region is CAITYTENTGELFF. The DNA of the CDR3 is TGTGCCATCACCTATACAGAGAACACCGGGGAGCTGTTTTTT.

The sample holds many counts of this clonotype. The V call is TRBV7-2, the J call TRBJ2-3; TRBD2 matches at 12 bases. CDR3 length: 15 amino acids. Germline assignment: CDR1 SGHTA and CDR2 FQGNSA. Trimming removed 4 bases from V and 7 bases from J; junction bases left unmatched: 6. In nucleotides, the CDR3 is TGTGCCAGCAGCTACCGACTAGCGGGAGATTATACGCAGTATTTT. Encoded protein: CASSYRLAGDYTQYF. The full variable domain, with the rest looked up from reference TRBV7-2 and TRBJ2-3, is GAGVSQSPSNKVTEKGKDVELRCDPISGHTALYWYRQSLGQGLEFLIYFQGNSAPDKSGLPSDRFSAERTGGSVSTLTIQRTQQEDSAVYLCASSYRLAGDYTQYFGPGTRLTVL.

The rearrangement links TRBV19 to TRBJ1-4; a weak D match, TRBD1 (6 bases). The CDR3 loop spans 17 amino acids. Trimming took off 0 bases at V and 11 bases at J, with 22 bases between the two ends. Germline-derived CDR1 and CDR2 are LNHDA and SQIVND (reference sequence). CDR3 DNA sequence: TGTGCCAGTAGTATAGATCGTGGGGGCAGGGCGGTCGGTAAACTGTTTTTT. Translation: CASSIDRGGRAVGKLFF. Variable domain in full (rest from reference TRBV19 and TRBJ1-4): DGGITQSPKYLFRKEGQNVTLSCEQNLNHDAMYWYRQDPGQGLRLIYYSQIVNDFQKGDIAEGYSVSREKKESFPLTVTSAQKNPTAFYLCASSIDRGGRAVGKLFFGSGTQLSVL.

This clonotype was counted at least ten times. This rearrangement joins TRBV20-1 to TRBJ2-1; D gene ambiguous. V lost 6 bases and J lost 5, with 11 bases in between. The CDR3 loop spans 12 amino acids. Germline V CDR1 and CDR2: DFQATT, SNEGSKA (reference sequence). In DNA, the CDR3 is TGCAGTGCCGCCTCCGACGACAATGAGCAGTTCTTC. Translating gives CSAASDDNEQFF.

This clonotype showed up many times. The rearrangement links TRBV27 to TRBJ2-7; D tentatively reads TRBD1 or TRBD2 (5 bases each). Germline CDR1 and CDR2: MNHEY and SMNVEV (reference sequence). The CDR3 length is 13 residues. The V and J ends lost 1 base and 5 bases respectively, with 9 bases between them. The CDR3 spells CASSLWGSHEQYF. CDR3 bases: TGTGCCAGCAGTTTATGGGGGTCTCACGAGCAGTACTTC.

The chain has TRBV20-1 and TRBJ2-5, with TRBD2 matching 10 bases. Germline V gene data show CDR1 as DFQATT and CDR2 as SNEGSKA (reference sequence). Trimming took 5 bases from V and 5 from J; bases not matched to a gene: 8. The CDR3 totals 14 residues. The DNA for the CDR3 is TGCAGTGCTGGGTTGGAGCGGGAGGGGGAGACCCAGTACTTC. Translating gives CSAGLEREGETQYF.

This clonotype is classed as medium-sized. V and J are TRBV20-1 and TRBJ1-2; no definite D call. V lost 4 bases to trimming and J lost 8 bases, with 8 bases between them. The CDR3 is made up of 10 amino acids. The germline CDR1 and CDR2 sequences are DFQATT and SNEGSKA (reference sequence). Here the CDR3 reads CSATGGGYTF. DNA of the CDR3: TGCAGTGCTACCGGAGGAGGCTACACCTTC.

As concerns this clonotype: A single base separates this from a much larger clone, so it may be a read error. CDR3: CASREKMSTEAFF. CDR3 bases: TGTGCCAGCAGGGAGAAGATGAGCACTGAAGCTTTCTTT. The chain links TRBV7-3 to TRBJ1-1; D not certain. Deletions cut 6 bases from V and 4 bases from J, with 12 bases between. The germline CDR1 and CDR2 sequences are SGHTA and FQGTGA. The CDR3 totals 13 residues.